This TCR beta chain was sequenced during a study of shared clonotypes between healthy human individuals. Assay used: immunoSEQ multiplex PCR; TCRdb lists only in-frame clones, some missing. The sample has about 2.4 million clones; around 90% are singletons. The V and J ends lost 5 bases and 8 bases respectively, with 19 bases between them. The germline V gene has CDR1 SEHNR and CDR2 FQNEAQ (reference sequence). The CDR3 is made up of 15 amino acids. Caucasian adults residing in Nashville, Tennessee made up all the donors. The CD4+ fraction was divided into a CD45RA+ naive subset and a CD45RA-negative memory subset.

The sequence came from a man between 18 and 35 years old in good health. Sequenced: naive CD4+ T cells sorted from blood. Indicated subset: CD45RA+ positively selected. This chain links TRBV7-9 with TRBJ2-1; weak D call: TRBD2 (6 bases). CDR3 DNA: TGTGCCAGCAGCCGTGGGACTTATATTTCGGATGAGCAGTTCTTC. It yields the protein CASSRGTYISDEQFF.